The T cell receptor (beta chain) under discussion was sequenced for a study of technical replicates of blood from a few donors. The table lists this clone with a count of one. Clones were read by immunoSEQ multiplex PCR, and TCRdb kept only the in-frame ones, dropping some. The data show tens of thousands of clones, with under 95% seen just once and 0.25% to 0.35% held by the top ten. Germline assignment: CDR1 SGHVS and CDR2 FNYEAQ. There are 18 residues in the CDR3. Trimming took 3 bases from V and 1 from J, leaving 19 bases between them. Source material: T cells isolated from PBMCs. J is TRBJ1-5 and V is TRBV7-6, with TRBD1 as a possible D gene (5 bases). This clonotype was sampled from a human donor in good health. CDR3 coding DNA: TGTGCCAGCAGCTTGGAGCTGTCCCGGGGGTTAAGCAATCAGCCCCAGCATTTT. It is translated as CASSLELSRGLSNQPQHF.